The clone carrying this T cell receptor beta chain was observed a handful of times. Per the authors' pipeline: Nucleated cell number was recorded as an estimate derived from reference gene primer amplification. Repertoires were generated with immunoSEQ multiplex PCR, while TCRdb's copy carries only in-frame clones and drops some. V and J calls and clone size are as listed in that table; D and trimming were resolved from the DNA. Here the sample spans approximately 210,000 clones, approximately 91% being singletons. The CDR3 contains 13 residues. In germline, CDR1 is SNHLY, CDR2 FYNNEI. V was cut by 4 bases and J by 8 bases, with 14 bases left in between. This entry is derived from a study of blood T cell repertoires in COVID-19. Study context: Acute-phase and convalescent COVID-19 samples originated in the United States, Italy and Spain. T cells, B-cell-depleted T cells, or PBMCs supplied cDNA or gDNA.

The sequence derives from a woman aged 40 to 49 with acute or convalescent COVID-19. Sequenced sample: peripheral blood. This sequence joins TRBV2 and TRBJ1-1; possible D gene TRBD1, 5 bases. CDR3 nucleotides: TGTGCCAGCAGTGGGGGGGGGAAGACAGAAGCTTTCTTT. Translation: CASSGGGKTEAFF.